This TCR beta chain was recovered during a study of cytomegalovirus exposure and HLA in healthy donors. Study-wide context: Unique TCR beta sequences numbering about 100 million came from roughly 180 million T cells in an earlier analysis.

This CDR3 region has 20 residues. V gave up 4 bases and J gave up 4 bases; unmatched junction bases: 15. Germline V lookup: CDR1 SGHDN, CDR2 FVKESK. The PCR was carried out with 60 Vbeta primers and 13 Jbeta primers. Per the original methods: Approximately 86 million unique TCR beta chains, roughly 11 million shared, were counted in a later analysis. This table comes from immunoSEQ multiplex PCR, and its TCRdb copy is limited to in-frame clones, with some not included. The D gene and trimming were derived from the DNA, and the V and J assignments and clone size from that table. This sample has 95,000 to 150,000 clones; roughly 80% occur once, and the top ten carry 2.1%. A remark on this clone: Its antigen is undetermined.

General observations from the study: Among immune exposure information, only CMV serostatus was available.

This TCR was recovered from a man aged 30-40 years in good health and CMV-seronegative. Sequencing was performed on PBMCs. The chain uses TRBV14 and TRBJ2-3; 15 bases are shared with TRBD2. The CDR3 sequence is CASSRKAGLAGGRGADTQYF. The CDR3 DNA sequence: TGTGCCAGCAGCCGCAAGGCGGGACTAGCGGGGGGCCGGGGAGCAGATACGCAGTATTTT. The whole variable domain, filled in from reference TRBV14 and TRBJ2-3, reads EAGVTQFPSHSVIEKGQTVTLRCDPISGHDNLYWYRRVMGKEIKFLLHFVKESKQDESGMPNNRFLAERTGGTYSTLKVQPAELEDSGVYFCASSRKAGLAGGRGADTQYFGPGTRLTVL.